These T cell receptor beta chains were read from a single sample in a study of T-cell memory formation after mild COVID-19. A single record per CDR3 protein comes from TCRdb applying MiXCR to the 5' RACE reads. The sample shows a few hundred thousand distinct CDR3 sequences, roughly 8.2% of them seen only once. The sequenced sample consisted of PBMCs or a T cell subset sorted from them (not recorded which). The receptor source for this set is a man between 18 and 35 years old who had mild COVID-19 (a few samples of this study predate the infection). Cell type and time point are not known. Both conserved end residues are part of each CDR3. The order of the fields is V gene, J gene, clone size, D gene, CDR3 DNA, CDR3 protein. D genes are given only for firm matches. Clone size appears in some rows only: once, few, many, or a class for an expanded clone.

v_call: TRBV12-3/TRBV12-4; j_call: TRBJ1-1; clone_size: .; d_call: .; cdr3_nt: TGTGCCAGCAGTGCGGTAGGGTTGGACACTGAAGCTTTCTTT; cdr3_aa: CASSAVGLDTEAFF
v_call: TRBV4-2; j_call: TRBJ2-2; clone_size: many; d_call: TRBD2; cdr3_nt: TGTGCCAGCAGCCAAGACCAGCGGGGGGACACCGGGGAGCTGTTTTTT; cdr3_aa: CASSQDQRGDTGELFF
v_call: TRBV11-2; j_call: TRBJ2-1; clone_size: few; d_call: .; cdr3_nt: TGTGCCAGCAGCTTAGACAGGGGGAGGGGGCAGTTCTTC; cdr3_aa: CASSLDRGRGQFF
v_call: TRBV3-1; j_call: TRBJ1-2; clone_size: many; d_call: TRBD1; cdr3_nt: TGTGCCAGCAGCCAAGAAGCGACAGGGGCTTCTGGCTACACCTTC; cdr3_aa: CASSQEATGASGYTF
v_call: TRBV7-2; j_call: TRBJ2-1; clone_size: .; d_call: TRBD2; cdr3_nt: TGTGCCAGCAGCTTATGGACTAGCGGGGGACCCAATGAGCAGTTCTTC; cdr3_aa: CASSLWTSGGPNEQFF
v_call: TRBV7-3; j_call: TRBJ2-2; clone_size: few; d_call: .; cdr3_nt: TGTGCCAGCAGCCAGACGGGTACCGGGGAGCTGTTTTTT; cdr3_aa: CASSQTGTGELFF
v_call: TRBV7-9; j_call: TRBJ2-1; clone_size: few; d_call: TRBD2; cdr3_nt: TGTGCCAGCAGCCCCCGGGTAGCGGGGGCTAATGAGCAGTTCTTC; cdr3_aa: CASSPRVAGANEQFF
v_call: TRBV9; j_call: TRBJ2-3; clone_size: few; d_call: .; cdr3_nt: TGTGCCAGCAGCGTAGGCGCCGGAGGTCAGGGGAGAGATACGCAGTATTTT; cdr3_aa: CASSVGAGGQGRDTQYF
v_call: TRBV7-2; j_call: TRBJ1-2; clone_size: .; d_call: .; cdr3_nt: TGTGCCAGCAGCCCCCGTGGCAGGCAGGGCGGCTACACCTTC; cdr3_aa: CASSPRGRQGGYTF
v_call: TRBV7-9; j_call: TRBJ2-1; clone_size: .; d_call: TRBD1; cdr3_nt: TGTGCCAGCACCCCCGGGACAGCAGTCTACAATGAGCAGTTCTTC; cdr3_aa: CASTPGTAVYNEQFF
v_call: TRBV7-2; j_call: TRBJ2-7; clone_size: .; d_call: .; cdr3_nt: TGTGCCAGCAGCTTCAGGGGTAGGAACGAGCAGTACTTC; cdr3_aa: CASSFRGRNEQYF
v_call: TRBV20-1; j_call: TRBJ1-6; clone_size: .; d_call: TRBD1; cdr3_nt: TGCAGTGCTCCGGGACAGGGCAATTCACCCCTCCACTTT; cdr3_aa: CSAPGQGNSPLHF
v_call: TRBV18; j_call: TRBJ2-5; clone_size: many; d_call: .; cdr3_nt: TGTGCCAGCTCACTCAATAGAGAGGGGCGAGAGACCCAGTACTTC; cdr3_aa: CASSLNREGRETQYF
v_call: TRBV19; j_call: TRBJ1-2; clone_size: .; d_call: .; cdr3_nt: TGTGCCAGTAGTGTACGTCGGTCCGATAGAGGCTACACCTTC; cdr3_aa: CASSVRRSDRGYTF
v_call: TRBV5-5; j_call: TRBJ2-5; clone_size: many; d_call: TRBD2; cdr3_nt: TGTGCCAGCAGCTTGGCCTTTAGCGGGGGAGACCAAGAGACCCAGTACTTC; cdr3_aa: CASSLAFSGGDQETQYF
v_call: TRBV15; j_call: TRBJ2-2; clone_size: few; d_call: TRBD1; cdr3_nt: TGTGCCACGGGGACAGGGAACACCGGGGAGCTGTTTTTT; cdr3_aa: CATGTGNTGELFF
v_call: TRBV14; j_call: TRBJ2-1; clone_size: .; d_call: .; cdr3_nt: TGTGCCAGCAGCCCTACCGGCCTGGGTGAGCAGTTCTTC; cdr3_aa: CASSPTGLGEQFF
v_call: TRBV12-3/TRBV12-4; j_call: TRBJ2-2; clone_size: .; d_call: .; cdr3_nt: TGTGCCAGCAGTTTCCTCGACACCGGGGAGCTGTTTTTT; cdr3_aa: CASSFLDTGELFF
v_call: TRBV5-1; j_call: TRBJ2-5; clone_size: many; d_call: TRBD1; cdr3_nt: TGCGCCAGCACCCAGACAGGGTGGGAGACCCAGTACTTC; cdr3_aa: CASTQTGWETQYF
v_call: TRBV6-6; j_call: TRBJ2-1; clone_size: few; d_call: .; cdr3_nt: TGTGCCAGCAGACAGGGCGACTCCTACAATGAGCAGTTCTTC; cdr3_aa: CASRQGDSYNEQFF
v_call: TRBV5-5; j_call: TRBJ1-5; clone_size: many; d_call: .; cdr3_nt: TGTGCCAGCAGCTTTTTCGGCCAGGGTGATCAGCCCCAGCATTTT; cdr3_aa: CASSFFGQGDQPQHF
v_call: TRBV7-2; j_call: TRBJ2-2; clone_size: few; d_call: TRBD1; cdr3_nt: TGTGCCAGCAGGCCCGGGACAGGGGGCACCGGGGAGCTGTTTTTT; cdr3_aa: CASRPGTGGTGELFF
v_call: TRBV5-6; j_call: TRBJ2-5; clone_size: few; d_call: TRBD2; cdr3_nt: TGTGCCAGCAGCTTGACCTCAGGCGGGGGGCCCCAAGAGACCCAGTACTTC; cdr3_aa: CASSLTSGGGPQETQYF
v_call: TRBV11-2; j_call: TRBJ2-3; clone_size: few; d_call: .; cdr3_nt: TGTGCCAGCAGCTTAGATCCGTTAGGGAGCACAGATACGCAGTATTTT; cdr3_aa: CASSLDPLGSTDTQYF
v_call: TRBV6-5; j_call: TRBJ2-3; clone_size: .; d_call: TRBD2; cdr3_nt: TGTGCCAGCAGGCGGACTAGCGGGGGGGCCCACACAGATACGCAGTATTTT; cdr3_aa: CASRRTSGGAHTDTQYF
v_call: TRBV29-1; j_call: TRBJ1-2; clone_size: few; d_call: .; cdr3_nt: TGCAGCGTTGAAGATCATGGTTCTAACTATGGCTACACCTTC; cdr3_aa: CSVEDHGSNYGYTF
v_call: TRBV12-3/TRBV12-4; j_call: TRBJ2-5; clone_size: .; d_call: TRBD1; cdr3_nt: TGTGCCAGCAGTTACGGGACAGGGGTCGTAGAGACCCAGTACTTC; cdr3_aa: CASSYGTGVVETQYF
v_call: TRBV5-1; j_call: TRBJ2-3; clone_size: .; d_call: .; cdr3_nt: TGCGCCAGCAGCTCTGGAACCCGGTGGAGGGGCGCAGATACGCAGTATTTT; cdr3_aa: CASSSGTRWRGADTQYF
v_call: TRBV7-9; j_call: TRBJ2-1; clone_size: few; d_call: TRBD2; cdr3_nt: TGTGCCAGCAGTCAGGTACTAGCGGGGGACCACAATGAGCAGTTCTTC; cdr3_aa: CASSQVLAGDHNEQFF
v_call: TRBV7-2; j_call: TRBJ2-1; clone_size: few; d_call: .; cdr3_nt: TGTGCCAGCAGCTTAGCGAGGACCAGCTGGGGGTTCTTC; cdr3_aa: CASSLARTSWGFF
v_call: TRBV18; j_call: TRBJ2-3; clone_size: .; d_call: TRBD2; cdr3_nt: TGTGCCAGCTCACCCCGGCTAGCGGGGGACCCGGGGCCAGATACGCAGTATTTT; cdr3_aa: CASSPRLAGDPGPDTQYF
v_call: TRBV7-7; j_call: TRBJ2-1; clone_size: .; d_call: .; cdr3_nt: TGTGCTAGCAGCTTAGAAGCCGGGGCCTCCTCCTACAATGAGCAGTTCTTC; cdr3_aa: CASSLEAGASSYNEQFF
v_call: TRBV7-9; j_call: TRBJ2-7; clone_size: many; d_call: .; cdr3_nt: TGTGCCAGCAGCTTAGCCGGCAGTTCCTACGAGCAGTACTTC; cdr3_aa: CASSLAGSSYEQYF
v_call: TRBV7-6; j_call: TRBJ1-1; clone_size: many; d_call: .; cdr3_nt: TGTGCCAGCAGGAAACAGGGACCCCGGGACACTGAAGCTTTCTTT; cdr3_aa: CASRKQGPRDTEAFF
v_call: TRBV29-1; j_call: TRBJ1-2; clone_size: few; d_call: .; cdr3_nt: TGCAGCGTAAAGGCGGGGGGTAACTATGGCTACACCTTC; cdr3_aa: CSVKAGGNYGYTF
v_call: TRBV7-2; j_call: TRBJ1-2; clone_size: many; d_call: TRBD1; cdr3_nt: TGTGCCAGCAGCCTCGGGACAGCTTACTATGGCTACACCTTC; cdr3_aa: CASSLGTAYYGYTF
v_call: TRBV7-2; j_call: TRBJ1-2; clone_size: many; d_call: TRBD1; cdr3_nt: TGTGCCAGCAGCGACGCAGGGGGTCGTGGCTACACCTTC; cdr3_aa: CASSDAGGRGYTF
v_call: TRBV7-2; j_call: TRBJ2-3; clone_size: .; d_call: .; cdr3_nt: TGTGCCAGCAGCCCTCGCGCGGGTGCAGATACGCAGTATTTT; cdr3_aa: CASSPRAGADTQYF
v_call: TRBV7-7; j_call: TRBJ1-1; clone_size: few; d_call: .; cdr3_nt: TGTGCTAGCAGCTTTGTGACCCCGGATGACACTGAAGCTTTCTTT; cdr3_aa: CASSFVTPDDTEAFF
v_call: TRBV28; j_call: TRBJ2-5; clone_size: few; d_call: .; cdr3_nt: TGTGCCAGCAGTCTCTACACGACGGAAGAGACCCAGTACTTC; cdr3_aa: CASSLYTTEETQYF
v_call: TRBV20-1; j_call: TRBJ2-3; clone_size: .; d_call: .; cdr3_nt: TGCAGTGTCACAGGGGGGGCCACAGATACGCAGTATTTT; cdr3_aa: CSVTGGATDTQYF
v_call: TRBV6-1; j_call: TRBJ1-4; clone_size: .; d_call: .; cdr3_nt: TGTGCCAGCAGTCCTTGGACGGGACCAAATGAAAAACTGTTTTTT; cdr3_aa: CASSPWTGPNEKLFF